The 24 T cell receptor beta chains presented below share a single source sample, sequenced in a study of OX40 agonist ivuxolimab in advanced cancers. Assay: immunoSEQ multiplex PCR; the TCRdb copy retains only in-frame clones and omits some. The data contain fewer than 85,000 clones, about nine tenths of them singletons. Material: CD4+ or CD8+ T cells sorted from blood, obtained in a trial of the OX40 agonist ivuxolimab. The receptor set was obtained from an adult with an advanced solid tumor such as melanoma, head and neck, liver or kidney cancer.

The CDR3 sequence: CASSQRTGGSYEQYF. The CDR3 DNA is TGCGCCAGCAGCCAGAGGACAGGCGGAAGCTACGAGCAGTACTTC. The V gene is TRBV4-1, the J gene TRBJ2-5, with 7 bases that match TRBD1. The J call may be faulty, since TRBJ2-7 better matches the DNA end. Germline V gives CDR1 MGHRA, CDR2 YSYEKL. The CDR3 is 15 amino acids.

The V gene is TRBV9, the J gene TRBJ1-1, with 9 bases lining up with TRBD1. V shed 3 bases, J shed 1 base, and the junction held 10 bases outside the gene matches. Germline assignment: CDR1 SGDLS and CDR2 YYNGEE. The CDR3 runs 17 residues. DNA for the CDR3: TGTGCCAGCAGCGCGGCCAGGGACAGGGTCTCGAACACTGAAGCTTTCTTT. It encodes CASSAARDRVSNTEAFF.

CDR3 region: CSVEGDIGANGYTF. The CDR3 region has the DNA TGCAGCGTTGAAGGGGACATTGGGGCCAATGGCTACACCTTC. This sequence joins TRBV29-1 and TRBJ1-2; the D gene is possibly TRBD1 (6 bases). CDR3 size: 14 residues. Trimming pared 1 base from V and 6 bases from J, leaving 15 bases between. Germline CDR1 and CDR2: SQVTM and ANQGSEA.

CDR3 sequence reads: CASSGTGQSTETQYF. As DNA, the CDR3 is TGCGCCAGCAGTGGGACGGGACAAAGCACAGAGACCCAGTACTTC. The V call is TRBV4-1, the J call TRBJ2-5; TRBD1 is a possible D gene (6 bases). Germline V gives CDR1 MGHRA, CDR2 YSYEKL. Trimming took 6 bases from V and 4 from J, leaving 18 bases between them. The CDR3 is 15 amino acids.

In its sample, this clone was seen a few times. The rearrangement joins TRBV5-1 to TRBJ2-7, with 7 bases fitting TRBD1. V dropped 4 bases and J dropped 1; count of bases not matched to a gene: 11. Per germline, CDR1 SGHRS and CDR2 YFSETQ. The CDR3 length is 16 residues. The CDR3 sequence: CASSTYTGATSYEQYF. Written as DNA, the CDR3 is TGCGCCAGCAGCACCTACACAGGGGCAACTTCCTACGAGCAGTACTTC.

The chain uses TRBV7-6 and TRBJ1-2; no reliable D call. This CDR3 comprises 16 residues. The V gene's germline CDR1 is SGHVS and CDR2 FNYEAQ. V was trimmed by 2 bases and J by 2 bases, leaving 15 bases between them. CDR3 sequence (DNA): TGTGCCAGCAGCTTAAATAAATATGGTGGAAACTATGGCTACACCTTC. It encodes CASSLNKYGGNYGYTF. The whole variable domain, remainder taken from reference TRBV7-6 and TRBJ1-2, is GAGVSQSPRYKVTKRGQDVALRCDPISGHVSLYWYRQALGQGPEFLTYFNYEAQQDKSGLPNDRFSAERPEGSISTLTIQRTEQRDSAMYRCASSLNKYGGNYGYTFGSGTRLTVV.

The rearrangement uses TRBV5-1 and TRBJ2-7; no firm D call. Trimming stripped 0 bases from V and 5 bases from J, with 6 bases between. The CDR3 spans 12 residues. Germline values: CDR1 SGHRS, CDR2 YFSETQ. Here the CDR3 reads CASSLGPHEQYF. CDR3 DNA sequence: TGCGCCAGCAGCTTGGGGCCGCACGAGCAGTACTTC.

The chain joins TRBV11-3 to TRBJ1-6, with D unclear. This CDR3 is 13 amino acids long. Germline V gene sequence: CDR1 SGHNT, CDR2 YENEEA. V was cut by 3 bases and J by 10 bases, with 10 bases left in between. The chain's CDR3 is CASSLTPSSPLHF. The CDR3 DNA is TGTGCCAGCAGCTTGACACCAAGCTCACCCCTCCACTTT.

The CDR3 DNA follows: TGTGCCAGCAGTTACGCCCCGGTTACAGATACGCAGTATTTT. It codes for CASSYAPVTDTQYF. The chain couples TRBV6-5 to TRBJ2-3; D call uncertain. CDR1 and CDR2 (germline): MNHEY, SVGAGI. V was shortened by 2 bases and J by 3 bases, with 9 bases between the two germline ends. The CDR3 loop spans 14 amino acids.

This clone has only one observation. The rearrangement links TRBV27 to TRBJ1-2, with a tentative D call TRBD1 (5 bases). CDR1 is MNHEY and CDR2 is SMNVEV in the germline V gene (reference sequence). The V gene lost 2 bases and the J gene lost 2 bases, with 9 bases spanning the gap. The CDR3 has 14 amino acids. CDR3: CASSLTAGNYGYTF. The CDR3 nucleotides are TGTGCCAGCAGTTTAACGGCAGGGAACTATGGCTACACCTTC.

The CDR3 protein is CASSQGGQTTYEQYF. The DNA for the CDR3 is TGCGCCAGCAGCCAAGGGGGACAGACTACCTACGAGCAGTACTTC. V gene TRBV4-1 combines with J gene TRBJ2-7; 7 nucleotides line up with TRBD1. The CDR3 is 15 amino acids. Germline assignment: CDR1 MGHRA and CDR2 YSYEKL. V was pared by 1 base and J by 2 bases, with 5 bases of the junction left unmatched.

The V call is TRBV30, the J call TRBJ1-5, with a possible D match to TRBD1 (5 bases). V was cut by 0 bases and J by 2 bases, with 17 bases left in between. The germline V gene encodes CDR1 GTSNPN and CDR2 SVGIG (reference sequence). The length of the CDR3 is 17 residues. CDR3 protein: CAWSVAREDWGNQPQHF. In DNA form, the CDR3 reads TGTGCCTGGAGTGTGGCCAGGGAGGATTGGGGCAATCAGCCCCAGCATTTT.

The chain combines TRBV7-8 with TRBJ2-3; 14 nucleotides match TRBD2. V was pared by 5 bases and J by 2 bases, with 9 bases of the junction left unmatched. Germline CDR1 reads SGHVS; CDR2 reads FQNEAQ. CDR3 length equals 18 residues. The CDR3 DNA is TGTGCCAGCAGCGCTCGACTAGCGGGGGGGACGTTCACAGATACGCAGTATTTT. Its translation is CASSARLAGGTFTDTQYF.

The chain uses TRBV18 and TRBJ1-2; weak D call: TRBD1 (6 bases). The CDR3 covers 14 residues. Trimming took off 3 bases at V and 4 bases at J, with 12 bases between the two ends. The V gene's germline CDR1 is KGHSH and CDR2 LQKENI. CDR3 residues: CASSPPEQGYGYTF. The DNA of the CDR3 is TGTGCCAGCTCACCTCCGGAACAGGGCTATGGCTACACCTTC.

V usage is TRBV14 and J usage is TRBJ1-1; possibly TRBD1 for D (6 bases). V was trimmed by 0 bases and J by 0 bases, leaving 17 bases between them. The V gene's germline CDR1 is SGHDN and CDR2 FVKESK. CDR3 length equals 18 residues. The CDR3 protein is CASSQDGAPDRLNTEAFF. CDR3 DNA sequence: TGTGCCAGCAGCCAAGATGGGGCACCCGACAGGTTGAACACTGAAGCTTTCTTT.

The DNA of the CDR3 is TGTGCCAGCAGTTTATCCGGGCGGGGGATCGGCTACGAGCAGTACTTC. This translates into CASSLSGRGIGYEQYF. The rearrangement uses TRBV27 and TRBJ2-7; 7 nucleotides agree with TRBD2. Losses at the gene ends were 0 bases for V and 3 bases for J; bases not matched to a gene: 8. The CDR3 contains 16 residues. Germline lookup yields CDR1 MNHEY and CDR2 SMNVEV (reference sequence).

This sequence joins TRBV6-5 and TRBJ2-2; D gene unclear. Trimming stripped 6 bases from V and 5 bases from J, with 4 bases between. The CDR3 has 11 amino acids. Germline V lookup: CDR1 MNHEY, CDR2 SVGAGI. The CDR3 reads CASSSTGELFF. The CDR3 DNA is TGTGCCAGCAGCTCTACCGGGGAGCTGTTTTTT.

This chain joins TRBV29-1 and TRBJ2-2; no clear D gene. Trimming took off 1 base at V and 9 bases at J, with 9 bases between the two ends. This CDR3 region has 12 residues. The germline V gene encodes CDR1 SQVTM and CDR2 ANQGSEA. In DNA form, the CDR3 reads TGCAGCGTTGAAGTGAAACCCCGGGAGCTGTTTTTT. It encodes CSVEVKPRELFF.

This clone was observed a single time. The rearrangement links TRBV7-9 to TRBJ1-4, with a tentative D call TRBD1 (5 bases). Trimming stripped 4 bases from V and 5 bases from J, with 14 bases between. CDR1 is SEHNR, CDR2 FQNEAQ, per germline (reference sequence). CDR3 size: 15 residues. The CDR3 bases are TGTGCCAGCAGCTCCCCGGGACTCGAGAATGAAAAACTGTTTTTT. Its translation: CASSSPGLENEKLFF. Full variable domain (missing parts from reference TRBV7-9 and TRBJ1-4): DTGVSQNPRHKITKRGQNVTFRCDPISEHNRLYWYRQTLGQGPEFLTYFQNEAQLEKSRLLSDRFSAERPKGSFSTLEIQRTEQGDSAMYLCASSSPGLENEKLFFGSGTQLSVL.

The chain uses TRBV7-9 and TRBJ1-1; a weak D match, TRBD1 (5 bases). The V end was cut by 3 bases, the J end by 8 bases, with 10 bases between. Germline assignment: CDR1 SEHNR and CDR2 FQNEAQ (reference sequence). This CDR3 has 12 amino acids. The CDR3 DNA follows: TGTGCCAGCAGCTTCCCCGGGGGGGAAGCTTTCTTT. Translated, it gives CASSFPGGEAFF.

The chain joins TRBV7-2 to TRBJ2-1; D perhaps matches TRBD1 (6 bases). Germline CDR1 and CDR2: SGHTA and FQGNSA. The CDR3 spans 12 residues. Trimming shortened V by 3 bases and J by 8 bases, and 8 bases separated the two germline ends. CDR3 residues: CASSLGAHEQFF. The DNA of the CDR3 is TGTGCCAGCAGCTTGGGGGCCCATGAGCAGTTCTTC.

The chain uses TRBV27 and TRBJ2-1, with no clear D. Trimming took off 2 bases at V and 5 bases at J, with 13 bases between the two ends. The CDR3 loop spans 15 amino acids. CDR1 and CDR2 (germline): MNHEY, SMNVEV (reference sequence). This CDR3 reads CASSLLSSGNNEQFF. In nucleotides, the CDR3 is TGTGCCAGCAGTTTACTCAGCTCGGGCAACAATGAGCAGTTCTTC.

The V and J genes are TRBV6-5 and TRBJ2-1; D unresolved. Trimming took 2 bases from V and 0 from J, leaving 8 bases between them. Germline CDR1 MNHEY, CDR2 SVGAGI. This CDR3 has 15 residues. CDR3 region: CASSYLISSYNEQFF. The DNA for the CDR3 is TGTGCCAGCAGTTACCTAATTAGCTCCTACAATGAGCAGTTCTTC.

The chain combines TRBV5-1 with TRBJ2-7, with 8 bases matching TRBD2. V trimming: 0 bases; J trimming: 5 bases; junction bases outside the gene matches: 7. This CDR3 is built from 15 residues. Germline V gene data show CDR1 as SGHRS and CDR2 as YFSETQ. The CDR3 spells CASSLERGGPDEQYF. The CDR3 bases are TGCGCCAGCAGCTTGGAACGGGGGGGCCCGGACGAGCAGTACTTC.